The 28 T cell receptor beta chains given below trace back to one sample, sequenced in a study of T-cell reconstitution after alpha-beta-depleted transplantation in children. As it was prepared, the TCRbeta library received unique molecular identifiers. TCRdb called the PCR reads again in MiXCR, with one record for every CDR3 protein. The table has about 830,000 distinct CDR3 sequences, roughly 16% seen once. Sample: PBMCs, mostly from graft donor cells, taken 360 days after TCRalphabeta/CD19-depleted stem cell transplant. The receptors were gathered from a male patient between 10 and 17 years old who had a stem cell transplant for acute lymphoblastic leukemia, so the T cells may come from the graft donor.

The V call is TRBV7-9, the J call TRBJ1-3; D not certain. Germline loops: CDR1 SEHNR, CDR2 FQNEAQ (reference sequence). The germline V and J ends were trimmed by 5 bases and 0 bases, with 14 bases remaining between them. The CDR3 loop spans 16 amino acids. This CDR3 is CASSRGVGLSGNTIYF. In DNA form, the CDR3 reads TGTGCCAGCAGCCGCGGCGTTGGGCTCTCTGGAAACACCATATATTTT.

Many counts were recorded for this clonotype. The CDR3 region is CASSLVPSLYNEQFF. CDR3 DNA: TGTGCCAGCAGCTTAGTCCCGAGCTTATACAATGAGCAGTTCTTC. This chain connects TRBV11-2 to TRBJ2-1; D not resolved. The germline V and J ends were trimmed by 1 base and 4 bases, with 11 bases remaining between them. Germline V gene data show CDR1 as SGHAT and CDR2 as FQNNGV. There are 15 residues in the CDR3.

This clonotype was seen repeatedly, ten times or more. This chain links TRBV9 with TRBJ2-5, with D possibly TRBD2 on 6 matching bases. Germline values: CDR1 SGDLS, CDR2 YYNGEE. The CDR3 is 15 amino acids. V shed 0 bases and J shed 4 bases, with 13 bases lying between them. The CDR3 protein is CASSVAGVGRETQYF. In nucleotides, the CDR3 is TGTGCCAGCAGCGTAGCGGGAGTAGGAAGAGAGACCCAGTACTTC.

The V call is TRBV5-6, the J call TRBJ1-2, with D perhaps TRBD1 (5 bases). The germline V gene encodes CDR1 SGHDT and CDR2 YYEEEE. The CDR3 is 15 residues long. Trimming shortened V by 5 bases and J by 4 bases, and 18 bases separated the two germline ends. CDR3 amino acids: CASSWTPEGVYGYTF. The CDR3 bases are TGTGCCAGCAGTTGGACTCCGGAAGGGGTCTATGGCTACACCTTC.

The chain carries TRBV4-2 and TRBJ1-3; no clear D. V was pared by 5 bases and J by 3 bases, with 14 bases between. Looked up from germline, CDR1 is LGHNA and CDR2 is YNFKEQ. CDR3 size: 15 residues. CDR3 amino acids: CASSSRSGSGNTIYF. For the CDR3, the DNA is TGTGCCAGCAGCTCAAGGTCGGGTAGTGGAAACACCATATATTTT.

The CDR3 region is CSARVRGLEPQHF. The DNA of the CDR3 is TGCAGTGCCCGTGTCAGGGGGTTGGAGCCCCAGCATTTT. The chain links TRBV20-1 to TRBJ1-5; 7 positions agree with TRBD1. The V gene's germline CDR1 is DFQATT and CDR2 SNEGSKA (reference sequence). This CDR3 comprises 13 residues. Unmatched junction bases numbered 10, after V lost 6 bases and J lost 8 bases.

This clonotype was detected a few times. CDR3 sequence reads: CSGGRDRDDYGYTF. CDR3 in DNA: TGCAGCGGTGGCCGGGACAGGGACGACTATGGCTACACCTTC. This chain connects TRBV29-1 to TRBJ1-2, with 9 positions matching TRBD1. Per the germline V gene, CDR1 is SQVTM and CDR2 is ANQGSEA. The trim removed 7 bases at V and 3 bases at J, leaving 9 bases unmatched. This CDR3 has 14 residues.

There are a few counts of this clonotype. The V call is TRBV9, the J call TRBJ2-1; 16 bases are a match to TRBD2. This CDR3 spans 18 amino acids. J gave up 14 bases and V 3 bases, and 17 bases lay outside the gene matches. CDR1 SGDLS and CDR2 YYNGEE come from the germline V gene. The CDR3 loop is CASSEPRPGLAGGIEKFF. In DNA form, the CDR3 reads TGTGCCAGCAGCGAACCACGACCGGGACTAGCGGGAGGGATAGAGAAGTTCTTC.

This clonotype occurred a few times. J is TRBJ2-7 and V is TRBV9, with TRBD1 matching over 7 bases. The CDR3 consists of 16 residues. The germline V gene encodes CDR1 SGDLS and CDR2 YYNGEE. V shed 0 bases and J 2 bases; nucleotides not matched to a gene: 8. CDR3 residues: CASSVGLPTGPYEQYF. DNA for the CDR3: TGTGCCAGCAGCGTAGGACTTCCGACAGGGCCCTACGAGCAGTACTTC. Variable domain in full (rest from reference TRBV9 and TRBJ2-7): DSGVTQTPKHLITATGQRVTLRCSPRSGDLSVYWYQQSLDQGLQFLIQYYNGEERAKGNILERFSAQQFPDLHSELNLSSLELGDSALYFCASSVGLPTGPYEQYFGPGTRLTVT.

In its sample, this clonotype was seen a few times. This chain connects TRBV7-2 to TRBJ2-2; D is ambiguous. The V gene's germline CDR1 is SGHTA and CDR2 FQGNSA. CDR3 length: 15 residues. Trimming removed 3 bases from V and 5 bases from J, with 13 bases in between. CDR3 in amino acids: CASSLDVLRTGELFF. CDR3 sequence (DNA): TGTGCCAGCAGCTTGGACGTGTTGAGGACCGGGGAGCTGTTTTTT.

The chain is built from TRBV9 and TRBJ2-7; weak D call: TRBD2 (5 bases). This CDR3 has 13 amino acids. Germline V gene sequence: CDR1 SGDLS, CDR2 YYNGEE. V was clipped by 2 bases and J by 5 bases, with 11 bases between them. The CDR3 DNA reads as TGTGCCAGCAGCGTCCGATTGAGGGACGAGCAGTACTTC. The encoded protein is CASSVRLRDEQYF.

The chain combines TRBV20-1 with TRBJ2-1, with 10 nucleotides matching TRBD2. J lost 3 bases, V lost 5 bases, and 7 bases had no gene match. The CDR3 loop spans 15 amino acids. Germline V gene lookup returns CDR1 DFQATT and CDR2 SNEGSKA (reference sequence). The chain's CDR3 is CSAPSGLADYNEQFF. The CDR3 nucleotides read TGCAGTGCTCCGAGCGGACTAGCGGACTACAATGAGCAGTTCTTC.

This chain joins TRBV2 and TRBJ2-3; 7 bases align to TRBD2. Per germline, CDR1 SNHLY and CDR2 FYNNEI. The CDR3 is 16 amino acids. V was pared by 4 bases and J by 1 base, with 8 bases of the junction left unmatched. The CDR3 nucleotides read TGTGCCAGCAGTGTTCGACTAGCTACGGGCACAGATACGCAGTATTTT. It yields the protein CASSVRLATGTDTQYF.

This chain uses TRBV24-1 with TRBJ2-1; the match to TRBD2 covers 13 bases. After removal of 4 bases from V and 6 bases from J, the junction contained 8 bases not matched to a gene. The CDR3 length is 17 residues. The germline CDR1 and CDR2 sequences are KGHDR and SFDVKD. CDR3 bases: TGTGCCACCAGTGAACCAACCGGGACTAGCGGGATCAATGAGCAGTTCTTC. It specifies CATSEPTGTSGINEQFF.

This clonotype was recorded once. In DNA form, the CDR3 reads TGTGCCAGCAGTTTCGGCGAGTGGAATAGCAATCAGCCCCAGCATTTT. This sequence encodes CASSFGEWNSNQPQHF. This chain uses TRBV12-3 or TRBV12-4 with TRBJ1-5; D ambiguous. V shed 3 bases and J shed 0 bases, with 12 bases lying between them. The CDR3 length is 16 residues.

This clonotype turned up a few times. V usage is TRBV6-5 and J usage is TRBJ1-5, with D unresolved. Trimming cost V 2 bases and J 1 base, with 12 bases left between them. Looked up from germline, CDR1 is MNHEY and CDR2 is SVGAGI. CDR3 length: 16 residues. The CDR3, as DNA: TGTGCCAGCAGTTACAGAGGAATCGGCAGCAATCAGCCCCAGCATTTT. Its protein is CASSYRGIGSNQPQHF.

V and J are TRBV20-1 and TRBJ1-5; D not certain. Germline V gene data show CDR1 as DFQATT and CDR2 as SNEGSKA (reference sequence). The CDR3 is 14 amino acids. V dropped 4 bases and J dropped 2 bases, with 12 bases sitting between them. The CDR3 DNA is TGCAGTGCTACCCCCTTAGGAGGCAATCAGCCCCAGCATTTT. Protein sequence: CSATPLGGNQPQHF.

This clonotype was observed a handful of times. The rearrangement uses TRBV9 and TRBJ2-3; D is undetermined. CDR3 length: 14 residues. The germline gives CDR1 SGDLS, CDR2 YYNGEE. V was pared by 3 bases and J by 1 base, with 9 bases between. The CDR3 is CASSEARGTDTQYF. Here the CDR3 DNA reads TGTGCCAGCAGCGAAGCTCGCGGCACAGATACGCAGTATTTT. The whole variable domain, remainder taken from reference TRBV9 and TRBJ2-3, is DSGVTQTPKHLITATGQRVTLRCSPRSGDLSVYWYQQSLDQGLQFLIQYYNGEERAKGNILERFSAQQFPDLHSELNLSSLELGDSALYFCASSEARGTDTQYFGPGTRLTVL.

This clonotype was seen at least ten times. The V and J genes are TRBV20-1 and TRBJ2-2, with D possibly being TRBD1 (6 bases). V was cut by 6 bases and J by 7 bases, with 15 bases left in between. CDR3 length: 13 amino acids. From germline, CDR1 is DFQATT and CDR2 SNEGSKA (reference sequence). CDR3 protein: CSATLLGGGELFF. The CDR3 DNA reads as TGCAGTGCCACACTTCTAGGGGGCGGGGAGCTGTTTTTT.

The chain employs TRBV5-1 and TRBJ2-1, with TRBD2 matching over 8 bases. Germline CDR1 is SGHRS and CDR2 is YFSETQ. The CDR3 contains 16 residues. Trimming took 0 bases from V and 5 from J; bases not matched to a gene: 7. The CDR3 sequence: CASSLGIGLAHNEQFF. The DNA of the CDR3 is TGCGCCAGCAGCTTGGGAATAGGACTAGCCCACAATGAGCAGTTCTTC. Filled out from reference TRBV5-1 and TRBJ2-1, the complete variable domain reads KAGVTQTPRYLIKTRGQQVTLSCSPISGHRSVSWYQQTPGQGLQFLFEYFSETQRNKGNFPGRFSGRQFSNSRSEMNVSTLELGDSALYLCASSLGIGLAHNEQFFGPGTRLTVL.

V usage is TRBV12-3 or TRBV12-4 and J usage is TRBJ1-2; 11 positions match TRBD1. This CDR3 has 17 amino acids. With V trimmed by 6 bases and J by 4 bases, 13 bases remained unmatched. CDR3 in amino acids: CASRPPGQGEKGYGYTF. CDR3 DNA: TGTGCCAGCAGACCTCCGGGACAGGGGGAAAAAGGCTATGGCTACACCTTC.

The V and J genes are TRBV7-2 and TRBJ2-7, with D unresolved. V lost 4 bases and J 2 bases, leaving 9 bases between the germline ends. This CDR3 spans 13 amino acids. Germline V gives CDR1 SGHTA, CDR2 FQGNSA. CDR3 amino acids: CASSWTVTYEQYF. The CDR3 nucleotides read TGTGCCAGCAGCTGGACCGTTACCTACGAGCAGTACTTC.

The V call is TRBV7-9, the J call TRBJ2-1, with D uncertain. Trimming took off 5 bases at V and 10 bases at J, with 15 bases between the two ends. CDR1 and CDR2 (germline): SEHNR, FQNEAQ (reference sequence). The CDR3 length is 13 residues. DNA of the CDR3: TGTGCCAGCAGCCCCTTTCCCCTTAGCGAGCAGTTCTTC. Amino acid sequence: CASSPFPLSEQFF. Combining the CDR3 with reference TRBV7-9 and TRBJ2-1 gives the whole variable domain DTGVSQNPRHKITKRGQNVTFRCDPISEHNRLYWYRQTLGQGPEFLTYFQNEAQLEKSRLLSDRFSAERPKGSFSTLEIQRTEQGDSAMYLCASSPFPLSEQFFGPGTRLTVL.

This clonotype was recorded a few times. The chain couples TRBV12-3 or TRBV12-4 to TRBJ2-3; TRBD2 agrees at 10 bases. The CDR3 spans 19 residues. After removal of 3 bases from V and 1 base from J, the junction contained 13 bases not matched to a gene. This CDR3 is CASSFWGLAGGLRTDTQYF. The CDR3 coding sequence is TGTGCCAGCAGTTTTTGGGGCTTAGCGGGAGGTCTTCGCACAGATACGCAGTATTTT.

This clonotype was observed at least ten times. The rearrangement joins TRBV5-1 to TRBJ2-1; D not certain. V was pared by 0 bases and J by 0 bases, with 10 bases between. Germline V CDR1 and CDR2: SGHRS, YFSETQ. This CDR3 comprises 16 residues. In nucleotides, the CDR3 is TGCGCCAGCAGCTTGGAGCTTTCCCACTCCTACAATGAGCAGTTCTTC. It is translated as CASSLELSHSYNEQFF.

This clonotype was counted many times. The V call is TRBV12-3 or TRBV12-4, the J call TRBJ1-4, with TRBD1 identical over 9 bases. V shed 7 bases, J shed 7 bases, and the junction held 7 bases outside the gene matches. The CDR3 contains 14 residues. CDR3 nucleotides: TGTGCCAGCACCGGGACAGGGTCGGGTGAAAAACTGTTTTTT. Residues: CASTGTGSGEKLFF.

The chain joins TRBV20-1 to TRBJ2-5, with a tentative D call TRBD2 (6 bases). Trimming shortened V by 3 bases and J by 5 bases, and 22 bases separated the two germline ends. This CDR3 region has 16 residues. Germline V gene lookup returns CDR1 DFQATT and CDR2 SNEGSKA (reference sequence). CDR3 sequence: CSARGLGGPLKETQYF. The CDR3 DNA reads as TGCAGTGCTAGGGGACTCGGAGGGCCCCTGAAGGAGACCCAGTACTTC.

This CDR3 is CASSLGLALVVRLAEQYF. CDR3 nucleotides: TGTGCCAGCAGTTTGGGACTAGCGTTAGTGGTGAGGTTAGCCGAGCAGTACTTC. The chain has TRBV12-3 or TRBV12-4 and TRBJ2-7; 10 bases are shared with TRBD2. The CDR3 runs 18 residues. Trimming took 3 bases from V and 6 from J; bases not matched to a gene: 17.